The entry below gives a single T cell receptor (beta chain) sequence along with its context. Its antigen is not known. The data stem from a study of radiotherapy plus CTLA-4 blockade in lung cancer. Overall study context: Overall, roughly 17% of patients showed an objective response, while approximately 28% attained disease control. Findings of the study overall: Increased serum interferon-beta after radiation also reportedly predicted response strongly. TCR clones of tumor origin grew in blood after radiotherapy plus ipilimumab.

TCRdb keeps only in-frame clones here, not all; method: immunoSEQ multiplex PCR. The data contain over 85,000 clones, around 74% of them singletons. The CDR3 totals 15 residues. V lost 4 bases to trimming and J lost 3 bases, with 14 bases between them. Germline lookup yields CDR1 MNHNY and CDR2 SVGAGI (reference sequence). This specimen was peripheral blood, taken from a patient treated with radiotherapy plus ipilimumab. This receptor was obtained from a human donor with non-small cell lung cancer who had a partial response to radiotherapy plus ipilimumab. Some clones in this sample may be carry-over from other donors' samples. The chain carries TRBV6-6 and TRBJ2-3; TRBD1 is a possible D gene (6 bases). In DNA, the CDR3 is TGTGCCAGCAGTTCACGACAGGACTTAACAGATACGCAGTATTTT. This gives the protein CASSSRQDLTDTQYF.